This TCR beta chain was found in a study of vaccination and CD4 T cells after COVID-19. Study-wide background: Convalescent donors: six male, four female; seven Caucasian, two Asian, one multiracial, two Hispanic. A vaccine, either BNT162b2 or mRNA-1273, was given to participants in two doses.

The Oncomine TCR Beta short-read assay sequenced DNA from cultured CD4+ T cells. One entry per CDR3 protein results from TCRdb running MiXCR on the PCR reads. The data contain under 8,000 distinct CDR3 sequences, 20% to 25% of them seen just once; the ten biggest clones take up 25% to 30%. The CDR3 has 22 amino acids. Trimming took 4 bases from V and 2 from J; bases not matched to a gene: 21. Per germline, CDR1 SGHVS and CDR2 FQNEAQ. Treatment given: roughly 10-day PBMC culture with coronavirus spike peptide pools or control peptides (ViraFEST assay). ViraFEST used peptide pools to expand antigen-specific T cells before TCR sequencing. Study-wide findings and caveats: Spike mono-reactivity was shown by 304 of 307 vaccine-specific clones in convalescent patients.

As to this clonotype: Its antigen is still unknown.

The genes are TRBV7-8 and TRBJ2-3, with 13 bases fitting TRBD2. Sequencing used CD4+ T cells from blood, cultured in vitro, obtained after SARS-CoV-2 vaccination. The sequence was obtained from a human donor who had recovered from COVID-19. CDR3 amino acids: CASSSRPIPKGLAGASTDTQYF. CDR3 bases: TGTGCCAGCAGCTCCCGACCAATACCCAAAGGACTAGCGGGGGCCTCCACAGATACGCAGTATTTT.